The present entry profiles one T cell receptor (beta chain) with its context. Under the authors' procedure: Estimates of nucleated cell counts were drawn from the amplification of reference gene primers. The assay was immunoSEQ multiplex PCR, and TCRdb's table has in-frame clones only and misses some. That table gives V, J and clone size, and the DNA gave D and trimming. Of a few hundred thousand clones listed, roughly 90% are singletons. The data stem from a study of blood T cell repertoires in COVID-19. Study overall: T cells, B-cell-depleted T cells, or PBMCs supplied cDNA or gDNA.

The TCR sequence derives from a woman under 40 with active or convalescent COVID-19. The sequencing sample was made of peripheral blood.

The CDR3 reads CASSPLQGSSSYNSPLHF. CDR3 bases: TGTGCCAGCTCACCGCTACAGGGATCAAGCTCCTATAATTCACCCCTCCACTTT. The V gene is TRBV18, the J gene TRBJ1-6; a possible D gene is TRBD1 (6 bases). This CDR3 is 18 amino acids long. CDR1 is KGHSH and CDR2 is LQKENI in the germline V gene. The V gene lost 3 bases and the J gene lost 0 bases, with 15 bases spanning the gap.